This TCR beta chain is from a study of blood T cell repertoires in COVID-19. Study summary: Samples taken during acute and convalescent COVID-19 were collected in the United States, Italy and Spain.

As processed by the authors: It was from reference gene primer amplification that nucleated cell counts were estimated. Clones were sequenced by immunoSEQ multiplex PCR, and TCRdb holds only the in-frame ones, with some missing. That table gives V, J and clone size, and the DNA gave D and trimming. The sample shows about 480,000 clones, around nine tenths of them seen only once. Residents of 20 to 25 US areas, aged about 18 to 95 years, made up the participants. Donors of Cohort 3 who recovered were those that had two negative PCRs, clearance, or symptom resolution. CDR3 length equals 11 residues. The V end lost 5 bases, the J end lost 7 bases, and 8 bases lay between the germline ends. Germline CDR1 SGHVS, CDR2 FNYEAQ.

V usage is TRBV7-6 and J usage is TRBJ1-1; no definite D call. Sequences were obtained from PBMCs or T cells enriched from blood (not recorded which). The receptor's source is an older woman who had recovered from COVID-19. The CDR3 bases are TGTGCCAGCAGCCCCCTTTATGAAGCTTTCTTT. Its protein is CASSPLYEAFF.